This TCR beta chain was sequenced during a study of blood T cell repertoires in COVID-19. For the study at large: The United States, Italy and Spain were the sources of the acute and convalescent COVID-19 samples. Sources were T cells, B-cell-depleted T cells, or PBMCs; the material itself was cDNA or gDNA.

Authors' processing steps: The authors estimated nucleated cell counts from reference gene primer amplification. TCRdb's copy holds only in-frame clones and misses some; the assay was immunoSEQ multiplex PCR. V, J and clone size are those of that table, while D and trimming were read from the DNA. The repertoire holds roughly 88,000 clones, 75% to 95% seen once, with just under 4% in the top ten. CDR3 size: 15 residues. The V gene's germline CDR1 is MNHNY and CDR2 SVGAGI (reference sequence). The V end was cut by 0 bases, the J end by 5 bases, with 10 bases between. Sequences were obtained from peripheral blood. The rearrangement uses TRBV6-6 and TRBJ1-4; D is perhaps TRBD1 (6 bases). The sequence was obtained from a woman aged 50 to 60 in a cohort sampled during active COVID-19. The CDR3 sequence is CASSYSGTRNEKLFF. The CDR3 DNA sequence: TGTGCCAGCAGTTACTCCGGGACAAGGAATGAAAAACTGTTTTTT.